The rows below give T cell receptor beta chains drawn from one sample of a study of identical twins. Using its own MiXCR run on the 5' RACE reads, TCRdb lists one record per CDR3 protein. The profile shows 400,000 to 500,000 distinct CDR3 sequences, approximately 18% of them singletons. Specimen: naive T cells sorted from blood. These receptors were taken from a man aged 45-65 years in good health. Both conserved end residues are part of each CDR3. A D gene is named only where the DNA matches it firmly. Rows may omit the clone size; those that give it use once, few, many or a size class.

d_call: TRBD1; v_call: TRBV7-2; j_call: TRBJ2-1; clone_size: NA; cdr3_nt: TGTGCCAGCAGGCCCTCCGCCGGGACAGGACACAATGAGCAGTTCTTC; cdr3_aa: CASRPSAGTGHNEQFF
d_call: TRBD2; v_call: TRBV28; j_call: TRBJ2-3; clone_size: many; cdr3_nt: TGTGCCAGCAGTTTACGTCGGGGACTAGCGGGAGTTGTGGTAGATACGCAGTATTTT; cdr3_aa: CASSLRRGLAGVVVDTQYF
d_call: NA; v_call: TRBV10-3; j_call: TRBJ2-7; clone_size: many; cdr3_nt: TGTGCCATCAGTGGATTGGAGGGTCGGTCCTACGAGCAGTACTTC; cdr3_aa: CAISGLEGRSYEQYF
d_call: NA; v_call: TRBV12-3/TRBV12-4; j_call: TRBJ1-2; clone_size: many; cdr3_nt: TGTGCCAGCAGTTTTATCAGTGACGGGTCTGATGTTTATGGCTACACCTTC; cdr3_aa: CASSFISDGSDVYGYTF
d_call: NA; v_call: TRBV7-9; j_call: TRBJ2-1; clone_size: many; cdr3_nt: TGTGCCAGCAGCAACCAGGGGGGTTCCTACAATGAGCAGTTCTTC; cdr3_aa: CASSNQGGSYNEQFF
d_call: NA; v_call: TRBV9; j_call: TRBJ2-7; clone_size: many; cdr3_nt: TGTGCCAGCAGTCCAACCGGGACCCCATCGTCCTACGAGCAGTACTTC; cdr3_aa: CASSPTGTPSSYEQYF
d_call: NA; v_call: TRBV5-1; j_call: TRBJ2-7; clone_size: many; cdr3_nt: TGCGCCAGCAGCTTGTTGGCCGGAGACTACGAGCAGTACTTC; cdr3_aa: CASSLLAGDYEQYF
d_call: NA; v_call: TRBV24-1; j_call: TRBJ1-1; clone_size: many; cdr3_nt: TGTGCCACCAGCCAGGGTCCTGAAGCTTTCTTT; cdr3_aa: CATSQGPEAFF
d_call: NA; v_call: TRBV9; j_call: TRBJ2-1; clone_size: many; cdr3_nt: TGTGCCAGCAGCCTCTTCGGGGGTTCTTCCTACAATGAGCAGTTCTTC; cdr3_aa: CASSLFGGSSYNEQFF
d_call: NA; v_call: TRBV7-2; j_call: TRBJ2-5; clone_size: NA; cdr3_nt: TGTGCCAGCAGCCCCTCGGGAGAGACCCAGTGCTTC; cdr3_aa: CASSPSGETQCF
d_call: TRBD1; v_call: TRBV2; j_call: TRBJ1-1; clone_size: NA; cdr3_nt: TGTGCCAGCAGCGCGGACAGGGCATGGAACACTGAAGCTTTCTTT; cdr3_aa: CASSADRAWNTEAFF
d_call: NA; v_call: TRBV6-2/TRBV6-3; j_call: TRBJ2-5; clone_size: NA; cdr3_nt: TGTGCCAGCAGTGTAGGTAGGACAGTTGCGGAGACCCAGTACTTC; cdr3_aa: CASSVGRTVAETQYF
d_call: TRBD2; v_call: TRBV20-1; j_call: TRBJ2-1; clone_size: NA; cdr3_nt: TGCAGTGCTAGAGGGCAAGAACTAGCGGGATCGTACAATGAGCAGTTCTTC; cdr3_aa: CSARGQELAGSYNEQFF
d_call: TRBD2; v_call: TRBV5-1; j_call: TRBJ2-7; clone_size: NA; cdr3_nt: TGCGCCAGCAGCGAAAGACTAGCGGGACCCGAGCAGTACTTC; cdr3_aa: CASSERLAGPEQYF
d_call: TRBD1; v_call: TRBV4-1; j_call: TRBJ1-5; clone_size: few; cdr3_nt: TGCGCCAGCAGCCAAGATAGGACAGGGACCGTAAATCAGCCCCAGCATTTT; cdr3_aa: CASSQDRTGTVNQPQHF
d_call: NA; v_call: TRBV11-1; j_call: TRBJ2-1; clone_size: many; cdr3_nt: TGTGCCAGCGGGAGACCTCTATACAATGAGCAGTTCTTC; cdr3_aa: CASGRPLYNEQFF
d_call: TRBD2; v_call: TRBV12-3/TRBV12-4; j_call: TRBJ2-1; clone_size: many; cdr3_nt: TGTGCCAGCAGGTCCTCCGGGACTAGCGCCTACAATGAGCAGTTCTTC; cdr3_aa: CASRSSGTSAYNEQFF
d_call: NA; v_call: TRBV7-2; j_call: TRBJ2-5; clone_size: NA; cdr3_nt: TGTGCCAGCCGTCGCGGGGAATCGGAGACCCAGTACTTC; cdr3_aa: CASRRGESETQYF
d_call: NA; v_call: TRBV13; j_call: TRBJ2-5; clone_size: many; cdr3_nt: TGTGCCAGCAGCAATCGGACAGATCAAGAGACCCAGTACTTC; cdr3_aa: CASSNRTDQETQYF
d_call: NA; v_call: TRBV29-1; j_call: TRBJ2-7; clone_size: NA; cdr3_nt: TGCAGCGCTCGCAAAAGTGGGGGGCTTTCACGTGCACAGTACTTC; cdr3_aa: CSARKSGGLSRAQYF